A selection of T cell receptor beta chains follows, all from one sample in a study of T cell repertoires in cytomegalovirus infection. TCRdb re-called the reads with MiXCR, one entry per CDR3 protein. This table holds some 480,000 distinct CDR3 sequences, roughly a third found once. The antigens of these receptors remain unknown. Sequencing was performed on cultured PBMCs, taken from culture after CMV antigen stimulation. The receptors originated from a human donor in good health (CMV status not recorded). Some clones in this sample may be carry-over from other donors' samples. Both conserved end residues are part of each CDR3. D genes are given only for firm matches. Not all rows give a size; the values are once, few, many and, for expanded clones, a class.

j_call: TRBJ2-2
v_call: TRBV7-6
clone_size: few
d_call: TRBD2
cdr3_aa: CASSWVVSGRTGELFF
cdr3_nt: TGTGCCAGCAGCTGGGTTGTTAGCGGGAGAACCGGGGAGCTGTTTTTT

j_call: TRBJ2-1
v_call: TRBV20-1
clone_size: .
d_call: .
cdr3_aa: CSAPLVTYNEQFF
cdr3_nt: TGCAGTGCCCCATTGGTAACCTACAATGAGCAGTTCTTC

j_call: TRBJ2-2
v_call: TRBV19
clone_size: few
d_call: .
cdr3_aa: CASTAGRRNTGELFF
cdr3_nt: TGTGCCAGTACGGCCGGGCGGAGGAACACCGGGGAGCTGTTTTTT

j_call: TRBJ2-1
v_call: TRBV11-3
clone_size: .
d_call: .
cdr3_aa: CASAAGPLNEQFF
cdr3_nt: TGTGCCAGCGCCGCGGGACCCCTCAATGAGCAGTTCTTC

j_call: TRBJ1-2
v_call: TRBV7-4
clone_size: .
d_call: TRBD1
cdr3_aa: CASSSRGRDYGYTF
cdr3_nt: TGTGCCAGCAGTTCTAGGGGGCGCGACTATGGCTACACCTTC

j_call: TRBJ2-7
v_call: TRBV4-3
clone_size: few
d_call: TRBD2
cdr3_aa: CASSQSLGTSGTYEQYF
cdr3_nt: TGCGCCAGCAGCCAAAGCCTAGGGACTAGCGGGACCTACGAGCAGTACTTC

j_call: TRBJ2-3
v_call: TRBV7-6
clone_size: .
d_call: .
cdr3_aa: CASSLYRVGRNTETQYF
cdr3_nt: TGTGCCAGCAGCTTATATAGGGTAGGGCGGAACACAGAAACGCAGTATTTT

j_call: TRBJ2-1
v_call: TRBV19
clone_size: .
d_call: .
cdr3_aa: CASSPHTSRNEQFF
cdr3_nt: TGTGCCAGTAGTCCTCACACGTCCCGCAATGAGCAGTTCTTC

j_call: TRBJ2-7
v_call: TRBV6-1
clone_size: .
d_call: .
cdr3_aa: CASRQGPVSYEQYF
cdr3_nt: TGTGCCAGCAGACAGGGTCCCGTATCCTACGAGCAGTACTTC

j_call: TRBJ2-3
v_call: TRBV27
clone_size: .
d_call: .
cdr3_aa: CASSLSPRGPADTQYF
cdr3_nt: TGTGCCAGCAGTTTATCCCCCCGGGGACCCGCAGATACGCAGTATTTT

j_call: TRBJ2-5
v_call: TRBV11-3
clone_size: .
d_call: .
cdr3_aa: CASAVAVQETQYF
cdr3_nt: TGTGCCAGCGCCGTAGCGGTCCAAGAGACCCAGTACTTC

j_call: TRBJ2-3
v_call: TRBV19
clone_size: .
d_call: TRBD2
cdr3_aa: CASSKRELTTDTQYF
cdr3_nt: TGTGCCAGTAGCAAGCGGGAGTTAACCACAGATACGCAGTATTTT

j_call: TRBJ2-1
v_call: TRBV4-1
clone_size: .
d_call: TRBD2
cdr3_aa: CASSQVLAGGTGNEQFF
cdr3_nt: TGCGCCAGCAGCCAGGTACTAGCGGGAGGGACTGGCAATGAGCAGTTCTTC

j_call: TRBJ2-7
v_call: TRBV10-3
clone_size: .
d_call: TRBD2
cdr3_aa: CAISGLAGSPEMYF
cdr3_nt: TGTGCCATCAGTGGACTAGCGGGATCCCCCGAGATGTACTTC

j_call: TRBJ2-1
v_call: TRBV7-2
clone_size: few
d_call: .
cdr3_aa: CASSLPITGYEQFF
cdr3_nt: TGTGCCAGCAGCCTACCAATCACAGGTTATGAGCAGTTCTTC

j_call: TRBJ1-1
v_call: TRBV20-1
clone_size: .
d_call: .
cdr3_aa: CSAKDATGNTEAFF
cdr3_nt: TGCAGCGCCAAGGACGCGACAGGGAACACTGAAGCTTTCTTT

j_call: TRBJ2-7
v_call: TRBV7-2
clone_size: many
d_call: .
cdr3_aa: CASKDRGSYEQYF
cdr3_nt: TGTGCCTCAAAGGACCGGGGCTCCTACGAGCAGTACTTC

j_call: TRBJ2-7
v_call: TRBV6-8
clone_size: .
d_call: .
cdr3_aa: CASSYGGNKGAYEQYF
cdr3_nt: TGTGCCAGCAGTTACGGGGGAAACAAAGGGGCCTACGAGCAGTACTTC

j_call: TRBJ2-5
v_call: TRBV5-4
clone_size: few
d_call: TRBD1
cdr3_aa: CASSLFARTGTKETQYF
cdr3_nt: TGTGCCAGCAGCTTGTTTGCCCGGACAGGGACGAAAGAGACCCAGTACTTC